The T cell receptor beta chain under discussion was sequenced for a study of persistence of HIV-infected CD4 T cells. Study-level background: CD4+ T cells responding to CMV or HIV-1 Gag were isolated. Suppressive ART had lasted a median of roughly eight years.

With 2 bases removed from V and 0 bases from J, the gap between germline ends came to 7 bases. The CDR3 spans 14 residues. Germline V gives CDR1 SGHRS, CDR2 YFSETQ. Overlapping HIV-1 Gag 15-mer peptides at approximately 0.96 ug per peptide per mL were used. Sorted nonresponding memory CD4+ T cells were CD40L-negative, CD69-negative, CD45RO-high. Before stimulation, PBMCs underwent CD8+ T cell depletion. This was the immunoSEQ version 4 assay in survey mode. Libraries were prepared by immunoSEQ multiplex PCR; TCRdb keeps only in-frame clonotypes and omits some of them. The sample has about 40,000 clones; 70% to 80% are singletons. Worth noting for this clone: Its cognate antigen is unknown.

Here the sequenced sample was CD4+ T cells sorted from PBMCs after roughly 20-hour stimulation, taken from a patient who received antiretroviral therapy. The rearrangement links TRBV5-1 to TRBJ2-3, with D perhaps matching TRBD2 (5 bases). This sequence originates from an adult man with HIV who was CMV-seropositive. CDR3 region: CASSLAVSTDTQYF. The CDR3 DNA reads TGCGCCAGCAGCTTAGCGGTTAGCACAGATACGCAGTATTTT.